The sequence of this T cell receptor (beta chain) was determined in a study of T cell responses to AZD1222 COVID-19 vaccine. As for the study in general: The analysis combined second doses at about 4 or about 12 weeks. General observations from the study: Donors were chiefly white British, with a greater number of females, and clonal diversity was perhaps underestimated. Distributed over spike, vaccine-associated CD4 TCRs predominated at 160-218 and 743-854.

Sequencing used immunoSEQ multiplex PCR; TCRdb keeps in-frame clones, though not all of them. The sample yields roughly 66,000 clones, about 83% seen once. A note on this clone: Its antigen is currently unknown.

Sequences were derived from peripheral blood, sampled on day 0 of AZD1222 vaccination. The receptor was derived from an adult in good health.

The CDR3 DNA follows: TGTGCCAGCAGCCCTGGGACAAGGCGGACAGATACGCAGTATTTT. This translates into CASSPGTRRTDTQYF. The V gene is TRBV7-9, the J gene TRBJ2-3; D might be TRBD1 (6 bases). Trimming left V 5 bases short and J 3 bases short, with 15 bases between. CDR3 length equals 15 residues. Germline CDR1 and CDR2: SEHNR and FQNEAQ (reference sequence).